Shown below are 19 T cell receptor beta chains from a single sample sequenced in a study of OX40 agonist ivuxolimab in advanced cancers. The table came from immunoSEQ multiplex PCR; TCRdb's copy has only in-frame clones and leaves some out. The sample lists some 130,000 clones; approximately 90% were seen once. This specimen consisted of CD4+ or CD8+ T cells sorted from blood, obtained in a trial of the OX40 agonist ivuxolimab. These receptors were obtained from an adult with an advanced solid tumor such as melanoma, head and neck, liver or kidney cancer.

CDR3 sequence reads: CASSPRGPFYEQYF. Here the CDR3 DNA reads TGTGCCAGCTCACCACGGGGTCCCTTCTACGAGCAGTACTTC. V is TRBV18 and J is TRBJ2-7; no clear D. The germline CDR1 and CDR2 sequences are KGHSH and LQKENI. This CDR3 region has 14 residues. The V and J ends lost 1 base and 3 bases respectively, with 10 bases between them.

The chain links TRBV7-3 to TRBJ2-7, with 11 bases lining up with TRBD2. Germline-derived CDR1 and CDR2 are SGHTA and FQGTGA. Unmatched junction bases numbered 4, after V lost 3 bases and J lost 6 bases. This CDR3 is built from 14 residues. The DNA of the CDR3 is TGTGCCAGCAGCTTTACTAGCGGGAGTAGCGAGCAGTACTTC. It yields the protein CASSFTSGSSEQYF.

This clone was recorded only once. The V call is TRBV2, the J call TRBJ1-2, with 9 bases matching TRBD1. From germline, CDR1 is SNHLY and CDR2 FYNNEI. The CDR3 is 13 residues long. Unmatched junction bases numbered 9, after V lost 8 bases and J lost 8 bases. The CDR3 coding sequence is TGTGCCAGCGGACGGGACAGGGAGGGCGGCTACACCTTC. Protein sequence: CASGRDREGGYTF.

This clone was seen just once. The chain employs TRBV29-1 and TRBJ1-4; weak D call: TRBD1 (5 bases). Germline CDR1 SQVTM, CDR2 ANQGSEA. V was cut by 6 bases and J by 12 bases, with 14 bases left in between. CDR3 length equals 11 residues. Here the CDR3 reads CSVRSGIELFF. The CDR3 nucleotides are TGCAGCGTACGCTCAGGGATAGAACTGTTTTTT.

V and J are TRBV5-8 and TRBJ1-5, with D tentatively TRBD1 (5 bases). The CDR3 contains 15 residues. The germline gives CDR1 SGHTS, CDR2 YDEGEE. The V end was cut by 2 bases, the J end by 2 bases, with 11 bases between. CDR3 in DNA: TGTGCCAGCAGCTTCCAGGGCTCGGGCAATCAGCCCCAGCATTTT. Translated, it gives CASSFQGSGNQPQHF.

This chain links TRBV19 with TRBJ1-2; a weak D match, TRBD1 (6 bases). Germline CDR1 LNHDA, CDR2 SQIVND (reference sequence). The CDR3 sequence is 13 residues long. V lost 7 bases to trimming and J lost 8 bases, with 17 bases between them. DNA for the CDR3: TGTGCCAGTAAAGGGGGATTCCAAGGAGGCTACACCTTC. The encoded protein is CASKGGFQGGYTF.

The chain combines TRBV19 with TRBJ2-1, with TRBD1 identical over 10 bases. The V and J ends lost 6 bases and 9 bases, in that order; junction bases with no gene match: 8. CDR1 LNHDA and CDR2 SQIVND come from the germline V gene (reference sequence). There are 14 residues in the CDR3. The CDR3 DNA reads TGTGCCAGTAGGCGGGACAGGGGTTTTTTTGAGCAGTTCTTC. As protein: CASRRDRGFFEQFF.

The chain employs TRBV7-2 and TRBJ1-1, with 7 nucleotides matching TRBD1. V dropped 5 bases and J dropped 3; count of bases not matched to a gene: 9. This CDR3 comprises 15 residues. CDR1 SGHTA and CDR2 FQGNSA come from the germline V gene. CDR3: CASSLLQGYYTEAFF. CDR3 nucleotides: TGTGCCAGCAGCCTCCTACAGGGGTATTACACTGAAGCTTTCTTT.

The chain has TRBV4-2 and TRBJ1-2, with a possible D match to TRBD1 (5 bases). Germline V gene data show CDR1 as LGHNA and CDR2 as YNFKEQ. V dropped 0 bases and J dropped 4 bases, with 12 bases sitting between them. This CDR3 region has 15 residues. The CDR3 DNA reads as TGTGCCAGCAGCCAAGATGGCTCACAGGTCTATGGCTACACCTTC. Its protein product is CASSQDGSQVYGYTF.

The chain is built from TRBV7-6 and TRBJ2-2; D call uncertain. The CDR3 has 14 residues. Trimming removed 1 base at V and 2 bases at J, with 5 bases between. CDR1 and CDR2 from the germline V gene are SGHVS and FNYEAQ. The CDR3, as DNA: TGTGCCAGCAGCTTAGAAGCTAACACCGGGGAGCTGTTTTTT. This translates into CASSLEANTGELFF.

V usage is TRBV25-1 and J usage is TRBJ1-2, with D uncertain. Trimming shortened V by 4 bases and J by 8 bases, and 8 bases separated the two germline ends. Germline CDR1 and CDR2: MGHDK and SYGVNS. This CDR3 spans 11 amino acids. CDR3 in amino acids: CASSAGYGYTF. CDR3 coding DNA: TGTGCCAGCAGTGCCGGTTACGGCTACACCTTC.

The rearrangement uses TRBV9 and TRBJ2-1, with D possibly matching TRBD2 (6 bases). The CDR3 totals 12 residues. Trimming cost V 4 bases and J 8 bases, with 10 bases left between them. Germline values: CDR1 SGDLS, CDR2 YYNGEE. The CDR3 DNA sequence: TGTGCCAGCAGCCCCACGGGGGATGAGCAGTTCTTC. This gives the protein CASSPTGDEQFF.

V and J are TRBV28 and TRBJ2-1; 9 bases fit TRBD2. V shed 6 bases, J shed 9 bases, and the junction held 15 bases outside the gene matches. Germline CDR1 MDHEN, CDR2 SYDVKM. The CDR3 sequence is 16 residues long. CDR3: CASSSGAGTSKSEQFF. CDR3 nucleotide sequence: TGTGCCAGCAGCAGTGGGGCCGGGACTAGCAAGAGTGAGCAGTTCTTC.

V gene TRBV5-4 combines with J gene TRBJ2-1, with 11 bases lining up with TRBD2. The V segment lost 2 bases and the J segment 5 bases; nucleotides outside the gene matches: 3. This CDR3 is built from 15 residues. CDR1 SGHNT and CDR2 YYREEE come from the germline V gene (reference sequence). The CDR3 nucleotides read TGTGCCAGCAGCTTACTAGCGGGAGTCCACAATGAGCAGTTCTTC. This gives the protein CASSLLAGVHNEQFF.

A note on this clone: The sample has other DNA sequences that encode this CDR3 too. The CDR3 loop reads CASSYPGQVNTEAFF. The CDR3 nucleotides read TGTGCCAGCAGTTACCCGGGACAGGTGAACACTGAAGCTTTCTTT. The chain recombines TRBV6-5 with TRBJ1-1, with 8 bases fitting TRBD1. Germline CDR1 and CDR2: MNHEY and SVGAGI. V dropped 2 bases and J dropped 0; count of bases not matched to a gene: 2. This CDR3 is built from 15 residues.

This sequence joins TRBV4-2 and TRBJ1-1; 8 positions match TRBD1. This CDR3 is 15 amino acids long. The ends lost 2 bases at V and 1 base at J; junction bases unmatched: 3. CDR1 LGHNA and CDR2 YNFKEQ come from the germline V gene. CDR3 DNA: TGTGCCAGCAGCCAACACGGACAGGGGAACACTGAAGCTTTCTTT. This gives the protein CASSQHGQGNTEAFF.

In this sample, this clone turned up once. In DNA form, the CDR3 reads TGTGCCAGCAGCCCTGATTGGTACGAGCAGTACTTC. It is translated as CASSPDWYEQYF. The rearrangement uses TRBV7-2 and TRBJ2-7; no definite D call. Trimming removed 5 bases at V and 4 bases at J, with 9 bases between. Germline V gene lookup returns CDR1 SGHTA and CDR2 FQGNSA. The CDR3 length is 12 residues.

This sequence joins TRBV5-4 and TRBJ2-1; unclear D gene. This CDR3 region has 12 residues. Germline CDR1 SGHNT, CDR2 YYREEE (reference sequence). V lost 0 bases to trimming and J lost 7 bases, with 5 bases between them. CDR3 in amino acids: CASSLDANEQFF. For the CDR3, the DNA is TGTGCCAGCAGCTTGGATGCGAATGAGCAGTTCTTC.

This chain connects TRBV5-1 to TRBJ2-5; 9 bases line up with TRBD1. The length of the CDR3 is 15 residues. Germline V gene sequence: CDR1 SGHRS, CDR2 YFSETQ. V shed 3 bases and J 0 bases; nucleotides not matched to a gene: 3. The CDR3 coding sequence is TGCGCCAGCAGCTCAGGACAGGGGAACCAAGAGACCCAGTACTTC. Translating gives CASSSGQGNQETQYF.